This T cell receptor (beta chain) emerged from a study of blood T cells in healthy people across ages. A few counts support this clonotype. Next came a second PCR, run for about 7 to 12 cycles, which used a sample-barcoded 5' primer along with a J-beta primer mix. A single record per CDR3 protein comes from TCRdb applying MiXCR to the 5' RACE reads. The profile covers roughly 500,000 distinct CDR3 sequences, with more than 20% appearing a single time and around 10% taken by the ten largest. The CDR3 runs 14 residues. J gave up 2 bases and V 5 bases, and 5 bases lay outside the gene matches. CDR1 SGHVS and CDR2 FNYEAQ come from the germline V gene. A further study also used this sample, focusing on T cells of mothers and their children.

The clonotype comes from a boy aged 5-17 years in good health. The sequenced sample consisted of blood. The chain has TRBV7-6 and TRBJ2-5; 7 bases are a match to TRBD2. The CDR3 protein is CASSAGARQETQYF. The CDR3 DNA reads TGTGCCAGCAGCGCGGGAGCCCGACAAGAGACCCAGTACTTC.